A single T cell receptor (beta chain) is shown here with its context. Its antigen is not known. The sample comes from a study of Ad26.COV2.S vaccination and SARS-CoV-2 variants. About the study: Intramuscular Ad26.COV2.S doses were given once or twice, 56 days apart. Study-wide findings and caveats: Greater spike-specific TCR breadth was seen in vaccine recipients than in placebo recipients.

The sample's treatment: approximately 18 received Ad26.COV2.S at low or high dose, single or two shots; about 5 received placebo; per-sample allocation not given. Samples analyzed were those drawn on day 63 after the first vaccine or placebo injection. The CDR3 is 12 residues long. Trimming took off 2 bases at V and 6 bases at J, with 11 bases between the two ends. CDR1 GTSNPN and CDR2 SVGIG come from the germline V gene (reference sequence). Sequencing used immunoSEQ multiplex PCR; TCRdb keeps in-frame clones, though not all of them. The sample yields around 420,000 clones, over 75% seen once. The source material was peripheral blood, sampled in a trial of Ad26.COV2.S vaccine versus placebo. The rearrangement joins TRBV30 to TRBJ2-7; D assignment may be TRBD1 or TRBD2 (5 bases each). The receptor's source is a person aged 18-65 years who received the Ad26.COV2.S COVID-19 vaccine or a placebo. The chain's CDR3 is CAWSPRGGEQYF. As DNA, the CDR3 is TGTGCCTGGAGTCCGCGTGGGGGCGAGCAGTACTTC.